This passage covers 8 T cell receptor beta chains from one sample sequenced in a study of shared clonotypes between healthy human individuals. The method was immunoSEQ multiplex PCR; TCRdb's version includes in-frame clones alone and lacks a portion of them. The sample has under 2,500,000 clones; approximately 94% are singletons. The material sequenced was naive CD4+ T cells sorted from blood. The subset is: CD45RA+ positively selected. Every receptor here comes from a man between 18 and 35 years old in good health.

To note about this clone: Other nucleotide sequences from this sample produce the same CDR3. J is TRBJ2-1 and V is TRBV9; 9 bases are a match to TRBD2. Germline-derived CDR1 and CDR2 are SGDLS and YYNGEE. The CDR3 covers 15 residues. With 4 bases clipped from V and 4 bases from J, the junction kept 6 bases outside the gene matches. CDR3 sequence: CASSPRLAGYNEQFF. The CDR3 bases are TGTGCCAGCAGCCCCCGGCTAGCGGGATACAATGAGCAGTTCTTC.

This CDR3 reads CASSARANVYNSPLHF. CDR3 nucleotide sequence: TGTGCCAGCAGTGCCCGGGCCAACGTCTATAATTCACCCCTCCACTTT. The chain uses TRBV6-1 and TRBJ1-6, with unresolved D. CDR1 MNHNS and CDR2 SASEGT come from the germline V gene. Trimming stripped 4 bases from V and 3 bases from J, with 13 bases between. The CDR3 consists of 16 residues.

This sequence joins TRBV5-4 and TRBJ2-3; D remains unclear. Per germline, CDR1 SGHNT and CDR2 YYREEE (reference sequence). Trimming cost V 6 bases and J 3 bases, with 11 bases left between them. This CDR3 spans 13 amino acids. CDR3 sequence (DNA): TGTGCCAGCAACCAGGAACGGACAGATACGCAGTATTTT. Encoded protein: CASNQERTDTQYF.

The chain couples TRBV5-1 to TRBJ1-4; D perhaps matches TRBD1 (6 bases). The CDR3 extends over 15 amino acids. The ends were cut back, 3 bases at V and 2 bases at J, with 11 bases in the middle. Germline CDR1 reads SGHRS; CDR2 reads YFSETQ. The chain's CDR3 is CASSSGAQTNEKLFF. The DNA of the CDR3 is TGCGCCAGCAGCTCAGGGGCTCAGACTAATGAAAAACTGTTTTTT.

For the CDR3, the DNA is TGTGCCACCAGCAGGATAGCGGGAGTCGGGAACAATGAGCAGTTCTTC. It yields the protein CATSRIAGVGNNEQFF. V and J are TRBV15 and TRBJ2-1; 9 nucleotides agree with TRBD2. Germline V gives CDR1 LNHNV, CDR2 YYDKDF (reference sequence). CDR3 length: 16 amino acids. Losses at the gene ends were 3 bases for V and 5 bases for J; bases not matched to a gene: 8.

This clone has only a few counts. This sequence joins TRBV2 and TRBJ1-1, with 7 bases fitting TRBD1. Germline CDR1 is SNHLY and CDR2 is FYNNEI. Unmatched junction bases numbered 3, after V lost 4 bases and J lost 4 bases. This CDR3 has 13 residues. This CDR3 reads CASSGDSITEAFF. CDR3 nucleotides: TGTGCCAGCAGTGGGGACAGCATCACTGAAGCTTTCTTT.

This clone came up once. The chain links TRBV11-2 to TRBJ1-2, with D possibly being TRBD1 (6 bases). The germline gives CDR1 SGHAT, CDR2 FQNNGV. CDR3 size: 12 residues. Trimming took off 3 bases at V and 6 bases at J, with 8 bases between the two ends. In nucleotides, the CDR3 is TGTGCCAGCAGCTTTTGGACAGATGGCTACACCTTC. It encodes CASSFWTDGYTF.

V and J are TRBV4-3 and TRBJ2-3; D not certain. Germline lookup yields CDR1 LGHNA and CDR2 YSLEER. This CDR3 spans 15 amino acids. Between the trimmed V and J ends, which lost 0 bases and 4 bases, there was a span of 11 bases. The CDR3 sequence: CASSQDGLMADTQYF. Written as DNA, the CDR3 is TGCGCCAGCAGCCAAGATGGGTTGATGGCAGATACGCAGTATTTT.